Following are 5 T cell receptor beta chains from one sample sequenced in a study of blood T cell repertoires in COVID-19. Data came from immunoSEQ multiplex PCR; TCRdb stores just in-frame clones and leaves some out. The repertoire has about 59,000 clones, over 75% of them found once; the top ten carry around 3.7%. The source material was peripheral blood. Receptors originate from a woman aged 80 or over with acute or convalescent COVID-19.

The chain links TRBV5-4 to TRBJ2-7; D is unclear. There are 11 residues in the CDR3. The V end was cut by 3 bases, the J end by 3 bases, with 4 bases between. Germline V lookup: CDR1 SGHNT, CDR2 YYREEE (reference sequence). Here the CDR3 reads CASSSSYEQYF. The CDR3 bases are TGTGCCAGCAGCTCTAGCTACGAGCAGTACTTC.

The chain uses TRBV7-8 and TRBJ1-1; no clear D gene. Per germline, CDR1 SGHVS and CDR2 FQNEAQ. CDR3 size: 14 residues. V was clipped by 7 bases and J by 6 bases, with 18 bases between them. CDR3 DNA sequence: TGTGCCAGCACCCCGACCCGGGAGGGCGCTGAAGCTTTCTTT. Translating it yields CASTPTREGAEAFF.

The V call is TRBV29-1, the J call TRBJ1-5; the D gene is possibly TRBD1 (5 bases). Germline V gene lookup returns CDR1 SQVTM and CDR2 ANQGSEA. The CDR3 covers 13 residues. Deletions cut 6 bases from V and 3 bases from J, with 12 bases between. In nucleotides, the CDR3 is TGCAGCGTCGCGGGGGGTACCAATCAGCCCCAGCATTTT. Protein product: CSVAGGTNQPQHF.

This clone was observed a handful of times. The chain combines TRBV20-1 with TRBJ2-1; possible D gene TRBD2, 6 bases. Germline loops: CDR1 DFQATT, CDR2 SNEGSKA (reference sequence). The V end lost 3 bases, the J end lost 7 bases, and 16 bases lay between the germline ends. CDR3 length: 14 residues. The CDR3 nucleotides read TGCAGTGCTAGTTCCGGGAGTCTCCAAAATGAGCAGTTCTTC. It encodes CSASSGSLQNEQFF.

J is TRBJ2-2 and V is TRBV7-9; 9 bases are shared with TRBD2. This CDR3 comprises 15 residues. The germline V gene has CDR1 SEHNR and CDR2 FQNEAQ (reference sequence). V lost 6 bases, J lost 3 bases, and 5 bases stayed unmatched. CDR3 protein: CASSLAGPDTGELFF. The CDR3 DNA follows: TGTGCCAGCAGTCTAGCGGGACCCGACACCGGGGAGCTGTTTTTT.